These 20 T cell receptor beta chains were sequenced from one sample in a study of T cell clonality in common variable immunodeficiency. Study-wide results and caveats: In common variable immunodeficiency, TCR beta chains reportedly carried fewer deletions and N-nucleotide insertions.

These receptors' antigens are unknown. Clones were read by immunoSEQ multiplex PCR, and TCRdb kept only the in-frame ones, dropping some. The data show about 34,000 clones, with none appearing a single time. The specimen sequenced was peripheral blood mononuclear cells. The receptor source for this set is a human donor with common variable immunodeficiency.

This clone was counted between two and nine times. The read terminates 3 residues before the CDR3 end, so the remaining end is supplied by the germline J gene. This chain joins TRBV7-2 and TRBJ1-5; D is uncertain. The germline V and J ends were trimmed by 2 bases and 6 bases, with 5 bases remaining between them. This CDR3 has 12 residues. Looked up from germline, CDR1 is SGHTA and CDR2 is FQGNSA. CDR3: CASSLRGQPQHF. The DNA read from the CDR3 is TGTGCCAGCAGCTTAAGAGGTCAGCCC.

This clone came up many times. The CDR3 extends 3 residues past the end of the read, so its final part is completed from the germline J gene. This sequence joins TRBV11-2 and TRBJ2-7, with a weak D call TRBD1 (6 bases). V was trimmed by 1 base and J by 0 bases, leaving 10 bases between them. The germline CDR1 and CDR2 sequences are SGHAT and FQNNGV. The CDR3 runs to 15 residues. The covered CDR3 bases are TGTGCCAGCAGCTTAGGGGTAGGGGGCTCCTACGAG. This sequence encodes CASSLGVGGSYE. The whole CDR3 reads CASSLGVGGSYEQYF.

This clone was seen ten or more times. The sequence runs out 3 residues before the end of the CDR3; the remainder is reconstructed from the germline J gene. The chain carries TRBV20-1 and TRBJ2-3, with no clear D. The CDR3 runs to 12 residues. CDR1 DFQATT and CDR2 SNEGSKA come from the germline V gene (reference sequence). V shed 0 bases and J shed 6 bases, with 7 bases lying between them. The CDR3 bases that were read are TGCAGTGCTAGAGATCCCCTGGATACG. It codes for CSARDPLDT. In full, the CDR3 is CSARDPLDTQYF.

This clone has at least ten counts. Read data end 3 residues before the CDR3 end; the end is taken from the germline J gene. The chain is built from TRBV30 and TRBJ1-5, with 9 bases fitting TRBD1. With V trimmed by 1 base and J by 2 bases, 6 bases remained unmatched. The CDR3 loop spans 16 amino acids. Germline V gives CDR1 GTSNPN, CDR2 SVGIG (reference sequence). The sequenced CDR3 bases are TGTGCCTGGAGTGGCTTGGGACAGGGAGGCAATCAGCCC. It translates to CAWSGLGQGGNQP. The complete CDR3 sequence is CAWSGLGQGGNQPQHF.

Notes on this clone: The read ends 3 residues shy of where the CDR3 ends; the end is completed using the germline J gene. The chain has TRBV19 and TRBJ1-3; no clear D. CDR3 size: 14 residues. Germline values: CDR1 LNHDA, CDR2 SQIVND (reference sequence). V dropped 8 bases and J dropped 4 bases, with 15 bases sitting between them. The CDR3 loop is CASLTSAGGNTIYF. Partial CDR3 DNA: TGTGCCAGTCTTACCTCGGCGGGAGGAAACACC.

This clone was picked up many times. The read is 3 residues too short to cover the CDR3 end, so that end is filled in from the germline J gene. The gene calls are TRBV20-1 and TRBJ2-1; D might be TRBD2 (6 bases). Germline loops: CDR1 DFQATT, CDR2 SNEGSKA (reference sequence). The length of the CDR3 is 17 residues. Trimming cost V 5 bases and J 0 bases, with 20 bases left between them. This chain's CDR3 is CSAWGRNWGDSYNEQFF. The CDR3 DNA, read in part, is TGCAGTGCTTGGGGGAGGAATTGGGGGGACTCCTACAATGAG.

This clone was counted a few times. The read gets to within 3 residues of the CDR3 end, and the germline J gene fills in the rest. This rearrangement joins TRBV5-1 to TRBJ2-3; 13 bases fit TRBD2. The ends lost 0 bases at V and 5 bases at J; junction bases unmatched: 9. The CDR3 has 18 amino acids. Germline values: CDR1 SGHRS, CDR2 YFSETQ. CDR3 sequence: CASSLEGLAGVMGDTQYF. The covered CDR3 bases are TGCGCCAGCAGCTTGGAAGGACTAGCGGGAGTAATGGGAGATACG. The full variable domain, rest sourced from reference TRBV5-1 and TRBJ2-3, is KAGVTQTPRYLIKTRGQQVTLSCSPISGHRSVSWYQQTPGQGLQFLFEYFSETQRNKGNFPGRFSGRQFSNSRSEMNVSTLELGDSALYLCASSLEGLAGVMGDTQYFGPGTRLTVL.

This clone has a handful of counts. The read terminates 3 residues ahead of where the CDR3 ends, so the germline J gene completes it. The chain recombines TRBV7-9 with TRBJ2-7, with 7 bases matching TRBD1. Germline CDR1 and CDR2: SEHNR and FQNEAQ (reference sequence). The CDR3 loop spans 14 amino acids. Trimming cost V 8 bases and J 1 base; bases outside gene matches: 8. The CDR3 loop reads CASVSTGLSYEQYF. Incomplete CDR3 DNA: TGTGCCAGCGTATCGACAGGGTTGTCCTACGAG.

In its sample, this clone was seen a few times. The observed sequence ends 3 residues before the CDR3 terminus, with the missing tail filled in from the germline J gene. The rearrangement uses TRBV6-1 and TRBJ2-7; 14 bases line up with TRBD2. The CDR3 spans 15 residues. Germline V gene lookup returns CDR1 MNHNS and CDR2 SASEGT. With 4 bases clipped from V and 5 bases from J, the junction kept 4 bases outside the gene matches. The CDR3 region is CASSGGTSGSDEQYF. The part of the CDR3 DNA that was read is TGTGCCAGCAGTGGGGGGACTAGCGGGAGTGACGAG.

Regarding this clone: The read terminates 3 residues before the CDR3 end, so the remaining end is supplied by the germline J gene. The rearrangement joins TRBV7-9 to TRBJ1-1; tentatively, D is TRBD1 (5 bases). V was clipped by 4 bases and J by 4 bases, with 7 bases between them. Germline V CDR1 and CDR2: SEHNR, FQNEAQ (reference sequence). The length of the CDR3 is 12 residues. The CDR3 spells CASSSGRTEAFF. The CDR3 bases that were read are TGTGCCAGCAGCTCAGGGCGCACTGAA.

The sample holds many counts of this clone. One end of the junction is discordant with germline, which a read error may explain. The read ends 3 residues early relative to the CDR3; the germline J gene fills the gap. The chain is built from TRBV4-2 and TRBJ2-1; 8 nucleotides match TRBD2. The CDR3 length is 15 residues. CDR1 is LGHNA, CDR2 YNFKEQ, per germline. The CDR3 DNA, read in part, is TGCGCCAGCAGCCAAGATCTGGCTAGCGGGAATGAG. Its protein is CASSQDLASGNE. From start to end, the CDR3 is CASSQDLASGNEQFF.

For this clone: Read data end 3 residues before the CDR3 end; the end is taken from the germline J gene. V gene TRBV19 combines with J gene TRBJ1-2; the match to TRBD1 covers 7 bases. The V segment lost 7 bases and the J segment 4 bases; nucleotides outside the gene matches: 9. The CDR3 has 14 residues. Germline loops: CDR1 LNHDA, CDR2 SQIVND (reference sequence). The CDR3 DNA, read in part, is TGTGCCAGTAACTCACAGGGGCCCCTCTATGGC. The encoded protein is CASNSQGPLYG. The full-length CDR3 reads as CASNSQGPLYGYTF.

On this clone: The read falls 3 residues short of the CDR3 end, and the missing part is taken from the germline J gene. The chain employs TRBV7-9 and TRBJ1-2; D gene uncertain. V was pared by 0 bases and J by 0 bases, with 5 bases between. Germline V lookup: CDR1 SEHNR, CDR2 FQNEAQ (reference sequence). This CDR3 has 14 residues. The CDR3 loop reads CASSLAEANYGYTF. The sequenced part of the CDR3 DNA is TGTGCCAGCAGCTTAGCCGAGGCTAACTATGGC.

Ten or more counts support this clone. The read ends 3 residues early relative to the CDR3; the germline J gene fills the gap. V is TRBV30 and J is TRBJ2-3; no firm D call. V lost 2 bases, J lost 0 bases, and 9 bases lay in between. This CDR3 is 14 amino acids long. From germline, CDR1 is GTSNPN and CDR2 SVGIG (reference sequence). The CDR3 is CAWSIRTSTDTQYF. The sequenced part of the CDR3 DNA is TGTGCCTGGAGTATAAGAACTAGCACAGATACG. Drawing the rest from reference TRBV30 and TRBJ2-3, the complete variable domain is SQTIHQWPATLVQPVGSPLSLECTVEGTSNPNLYWYRQAAGRGLQLLFYSVGIGQISSEVPQNLSASRPQDRQFILSSKKLLLSDSGFYLCAWSIRTSTDTQYFGPGTRLTVL.

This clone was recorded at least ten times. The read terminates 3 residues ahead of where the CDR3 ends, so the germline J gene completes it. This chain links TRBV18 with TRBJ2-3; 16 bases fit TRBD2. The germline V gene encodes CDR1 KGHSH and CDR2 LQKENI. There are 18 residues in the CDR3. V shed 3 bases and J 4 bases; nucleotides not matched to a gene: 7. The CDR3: CASSPPGLAGGPADTQYF. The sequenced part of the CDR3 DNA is TGTGCCAGCTCACCCCCGGGACTAGCGGGAGGGCCTGCAGATACG.

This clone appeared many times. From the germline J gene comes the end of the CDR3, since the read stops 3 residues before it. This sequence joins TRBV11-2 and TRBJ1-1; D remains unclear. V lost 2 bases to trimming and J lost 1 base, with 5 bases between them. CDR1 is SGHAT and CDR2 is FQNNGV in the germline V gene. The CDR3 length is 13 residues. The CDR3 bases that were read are TGTGCCAGCAGCTTATGGGCGAACACTGAA. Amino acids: CASSLWANTE. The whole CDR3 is CASSLWANTEAFF.

CDR3 sequence: CASSRLAQETQYF. The part of the CDR3 DNA that was read is TGTGCCAGCAGTCGTCTAGCGCAAGAGACC. The chain recombines TRBV6-2 or TRBV6-3 with TRBJ2-5, with D possibly TRBD2 on 6 matching bases. The read stops 3 residues short of the end of the CDR3; the missing end is completed from the germline J gene. CDR1 is MNHEY, CDR2 SVGEGT, per germline. V gave up 5 bases and J gave up 2 bases, with 9 bases separating them. The CDR3 has 13 amino acids.

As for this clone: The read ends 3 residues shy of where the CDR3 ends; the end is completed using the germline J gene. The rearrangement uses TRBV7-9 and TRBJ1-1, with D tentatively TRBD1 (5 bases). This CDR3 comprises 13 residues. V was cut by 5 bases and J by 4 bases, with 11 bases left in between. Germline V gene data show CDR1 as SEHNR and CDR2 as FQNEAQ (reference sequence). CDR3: CASSPGGSTEAFF. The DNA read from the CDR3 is TGTGCCAGCAGCCCCGGGGGGAGCACTGAA.

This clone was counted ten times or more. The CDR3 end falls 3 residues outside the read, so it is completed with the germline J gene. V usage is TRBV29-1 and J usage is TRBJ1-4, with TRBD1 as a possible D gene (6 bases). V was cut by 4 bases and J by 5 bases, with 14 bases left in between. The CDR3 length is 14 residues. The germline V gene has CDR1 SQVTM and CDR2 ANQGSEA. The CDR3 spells CSVGEGGGNEKLFF. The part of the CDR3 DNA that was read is TGCAGCGTTGGGGAGGGAGGGGGAAATGAAAAA.

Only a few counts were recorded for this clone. CDR3 DNA, as far as it was read: TGTGCCAGCAGCTTGATCGACAGGGAGGCGGTCGAG. This encodes CASSLIDREAVE. In full, the CDR3 is CASSLIDREAVEQYF. The chain is built from TRBV5-6 and TRBJ2-7; a weak D match, TRBD1 (7 bases). The read comes to an end 3 residues before the CDR3 does, leaving the germline J gene to fill in the end. Germline V gene sequence: CDR1 SGHDT, CDR2 YYEEEE. The V end was cut by 1 base, the J end by 6 bases, with 17 bases between. CDR3 size: 15 residues.